Shown below are 4 T cell receptor beta chains from a single sample sequenced in a study of OX40 agonist ivuxolimab in advanced cancers. TCRdb keeps only in-frame clones here, not all; method: immunoSEQ multiplex PCR. The table lists some 60,000 clones, about 83% of them singletons. The material was CD4+ or CD8+ T cells sorted from blood, obtained in a trial of the OX40 agonist ivuxolimab. These receptors were obtained from an adult with an advanced solid tumor such as melanoma, head and neck, liver or kidney cancer.

The chain couples TRBV19 to TRBJ2-3, with a possible D match to TRBD1 (6 bases). The germline V and J ends were trimmed by 7 bases and 6 bases, with 17 bases remaining between them. Germline assignment: CDR1 LNHDA and CDR2 SQIVND (reference sequence). The CDR3 has 14 amino acids. The CDR3 DNA reads as TGTGCCAGTACCTCGACAGGAACCACCGATACGCAGTATTTT. This encodes CASTSTGTTDTQYF.

J is TRBJ2-3 and V is TRBV25-1, with 8 bases fitting TRBD2. Germline V gives CDR1 MGHDK, CDR2 SYGVNS. V lost 1 base to trimming and J lost 4 bases; unmatched junction nucleotides: 10. The length of the CDR3 is 17 residues. CDR3: CASSESAGRATADTQYF. The CDR3 bases are TGTGCCAGCAGTGAATCCGCCGGGAGGGCCACTGCAGATACGCAGTATTTT.

CDR3 sequence: CASSQRPYTDTQYF. The CDR3 bases are TGTGCCAGTTCGCAGAGGCCGTACACAGATACGCAGTATTTT. V gene TRBV9 combines with J gene TRBJ2-3, with D hard to call. Germline CDR1 SGDLS, CDR2 YYNGEE. The CDR3 covers 14 residues. Trimming removed 8 bases at V and 2 bases at J, with 15 bases between.

V usage is TRBV10-3 and J usage is TRBJ1-3, with 7 nucleotides matching TRBD1. The CDR3 length is 15 residues. Germline V gives CDR1 ENHRY, CDR2 SYGVKD. V shed 3 bases and J 1 base; nucleotides not matched to a gene: 3. The CDR3 DNA sequence: TGTGCCATCAGTGATACGACAGGGTCTGGAAACACCATATATTTT. This codes for CAISDTTGSGNTIYF.